A single sample gave rise to the 32 T cell receptor beta chains below, sequenced in a study of Graves' ophthalmopathy and Graves' hyperthyroidism. CDR3 regions of TCR beta were amplified from RNA transcripts. Second-round multiplex PCR came after first-round RT-PCR with HTBI primers. Each CDR3 protein gets one entry after TCRdb re-called the multiplex PCR reads with MiXCR. Counted here are under 60,000 distinct CDR3 sequences, less than 55% occurring once; the ten biggest clones make up over 4%. The sequencing sample was made of peripheral blood. These receptor sequences come from an adult woman with Graves' ophthalmopathy.

In this sample, this clonotype turned up many times. V is TRBV6-6 and J is TRBJ1-4; 8 positions match TRBD1. The CDR3 is 15 amino acids. The germline V gene encodes CDR1 MNHNY and CDR2 SVGAGI (reference sequence). V lost 2 bases to trimming and J lost 8 bases; unmatched junction nucleotides: 7. The CDR3: CASSYRRGLEEKLFF. CDR3 in DNA: TGTGCCAGCAGTTACCGCAGGGGGCTGGAGGAAAAACTGTTTTTT.

Comment on this clonotype: At one end, the junction sequence differs from germline, possibly due to a read error. The chain is built from TRBV9 and TRBJ2-2; 13 bases match TRBD2. This CDR3 contains 18 residues. Germline V gene data show CDR1 as SGDLS and CDR2 as YYNGEE. The CDR3 spells CASSVDIGLAGVTGELVF. The CDR3 coding sequence is TGTGCCAGCAGCGTAGATATTGGACTAGCGGGAGTCACCGGGGAGCTGGTTTTT. Looking up the rest from reference TRBV9 and TRBJ2-2 gives the full variable domain: DSGVTQTPKHLITATGQRVTLRCSPRSGDLSVYWYQQSLDQGLQFLIQYYNGEERAKGNILERFSAQQFPDLHSELNLSSLELGDSALYFCASSVDIGLAGVTGELVFGEGSRLTVL.

The chain uses TRBV2 and TRBJ2-2, with 9 bases aligning to TRBD2. The CDR3 length is 15 residues. From germline, CDR1 is SNHLY and CDR2 FYNNEI. V shed 5 bases, J shed 1 base, and the junction held 2 bases outside the gene matches. The CDR3 is CASSTLAGNTGELFF. The CDR3 DNA sequence: TGTGCCAGCAGTACACTAGCGGGGAACACCGGGGAGCTGTTTTTT. The full variable domain, completed using reference TRBV2 and TRBJ2-2, is EPEVTQTPSHQVTQMGQEVILRCVPISNHLYFYWYRQILGQKVEFLVSFYNNEISEKSEIFDDQFSVERPDGSNFTLKIRSTKLEDSAMYFCASSTLAGNTGELFFGEGSRLTVL.

At least ten counts were recorded for this clonotype. V is TRBV7-9 and J is TRBJ2-7; 9 nucleotides match TRBD1. Trimming took 5 bases from V and 2 from J; bases not matched to a gene: 10. CDR3 length: 16 amino acids. CDR1 and CDR2 from the germline V gene are SEHNR and FQNEAQ (reference sequence). CDR3 region: CASSPTGTGIPYEQYF. CDR3 coding DNA: TGTGCCAGCAGCCCGACCGGGACAGGGATTCCCTACGAGCAGTACTTC.

Comments on this clonotype: This CDR3 is missing its conserved last phenylalanine or tryptophan, likely due to a read error. J is TRBJ1-5 and V is TRBV20-1, with 7 bases identical to TRBD1. The CDR3 covers 14 residues. CDR1 and CDR2 (germline): DFQATT, SNEGSKA (reference sequence). After removal of 5 bases from V and 4 bases from J, the junction contained 8 bases not matched to a gene. The chain's CDR3 is CSAPRQGGNQPQHG. The CDR3, as DNA: TGCAGTGCTCCCCGACAGGGTGGAAATCAGCCCCAGCATGGT.

Turning to this clonotype: No conserved phenylalanine or tryptophan ends this CDR3, so it is likely a read error. The V and J genes are TRBV20-1 and TRBJ2-5, with D perhaps TRBD2 (6 bases). CDR1 DFQATT and CDR2 SNEGSKA come from the germline V gene (reference sequence). This CDR3 is built from 13 residues. Trimming removed 3 bases at V and 4 bases at J, with 12 bases between. CDR3 in amino acids: CSASRRARETQYC. The CDR3 DNA follows: TGCAGTGCTAGCAGGAGGGCCAGAGAGACCCAGTACTGC.

The chain combines TRBV29-1 with TRBJ2-7; D unclear. Trimming took off 5 bases at V and 0 bases at J, with 8 bases between the two ends. The CDR3 consists of 12 residues. Germline CDR1 is SQVTM and CDR2 is ANQGSEA. The CDR3 nucleotides are TGCAGCGTTCTTCCGCACTCCTACGAGCAGTACTTC. Amino acids: CSVLPHSYEQYF.

At least ten counts were recorded for this clonotype. The chain couples TRBV6-5 to TRBJ2-7; TRBD1 aligns across 8 bases. This CDR3 has 13 amino acids. The trim removed 6 bases at V and 4 bases at J, leaving 5 bases unmatched. CDR1 is MNHEY and CDR2 is SVGAGI in the germline V gene. CDR3 DNA sequence: TGTGCCAGCAGGGCGGGACAGGTATACGAGCAGTACTTC. Translating it yields CASRAGQVYEQYF.

This clonotype was seen only once. The V gene is TRBV6-4, the J gene TRBJ1-6, with D perhaps matching TRBD1 (5 bases). This CDR3 contains 15 residues. Trimming cost V 4 bases and J 10 bases, with 17 bases left between them. Germline CDR1 is MRHNA and CDR2 is SNTAGT. The CDR3 protein is CASSGGIGLISPLHF. The CDR3 DNA follows: TGTGCCAGCAGTGGGGGGATAGGCCTCATATCACCCCTCCACTTT.

Notes on this clonotype: Since a much larger clone is just one base distant, this may be a read error. A read error is likely, as this CDR3 ends without the conserved phenylalanine or tryptophan. J is TRBJ1-6 and V is TRBV30; no clear D gene. The V gene's germline CDR1 is GTSNPN and CDR2 SVGIG (reference sequence). Trimming took 0 bases from V and 7 from J, leaving 13 bases between them. The CDR3 sequence is 15 residues long. The CDR3 coding sequence is TGTGCCTGGAGTGTACGGAGAGTGGCCAATTCACCCCTCCACTCT. Its translation is CAWSVRRVANSPLHS.

This clonotype was seen ten or more times. The chain links TRBV9 to TRBJ2-4; D gene ambiguous. V lost 0 bases, J lost 0 bases, and 1 base lay in between. This CDR3 is built from 13 residues. Germline V gene data show CDR1 as SGDLS and CDR2 as YYNGEE. The CDR3 loop reads CASSVAAKNIQYF. The CDR3 DNA sequence: TGTGCCAGCAGCGTAGCAGCCAAAAACATTCAGTACTTC.

This clonotype was counted between two and nine times. The chain employs TRBV7-9 and TRBJ2-7, with D perhaps being TRBD1 or TRBD2 (5 bases each). With 5 bases removed from V and 5 bases from J, the gap between germline ends came to 19 bases. Looked up from germline, CDR1 is SEHNR and CDR2 is FQNEAQ (reference sequence). The CDR3 is made up of 15 amino acids. The CDR3 nucleotides read TGTGCCAGCAGCGAGCTAGAGGGGATTGGCGACGAGCAGTACTTC. Protein sequence: CASSELEGIGDEQYF.

This clonotype showed up just a few times. DNA of the CDR3: TGTGCCAGCTCACCGGACAGAAAACCTAGCGACTATGGCTACACCTTC. Translation: CASSPDRKPSDYGYTF. The V and J genes are TRBV9 and TRBJ1-2, with D possibly matching TRBD1 (6 bases). This CDR3 has 16 residues. V dropped 7 bases and J dropped 3 bases, with 22 bases sitting between them. CDR1 is SGDLS and CDR2 is YYNGEE in the germline V gene.

This chain joins TRBV7-9 and TRBJ1-2; 7 positions agree with TRBD1. The CDR3 runs to 14 residues. In germline, CDR1 is SEHNR, CDR2 FQNEAQ (reference sequence). The junction had 9 bases not matched to a gene; V was cut back by 3 bases and J by 8 bases. The CDR3 loop is CASSFSTGIEGYTF. CDR3 DNA sequence: TGTGCCAGCAGCTTTTCGACAGGGATTGAGGGCTACACCTTC.

This clonotype was observed a single time. This chain connects TRBV10-3 to TRBJ2-7, with D perhaps being TRBD1 or TRBD2 (5 bases each). The CDR3 totals 15 residues. Germline V CDR1 and CDR2: ENHRY, SYGVKD. Between the trimmed V and J ends, which lost 5 bases and 1 base, there was a span of 15 bases. This CDR3 reads CAISSSGTKSYEQYF. The CDR3 DNA reads as TGTGCCATCAGTTCTTCCGGGACGAAATCCTACGAGCAGTACTTC.

The CDR3 nucleotides read TGCAGCTCCCGCCGGGGGTACAATGAGCAGTTCTTC. It yields the protein CSSRRGYNEQFF. The V and J genes are TRBV29-1 and TRBJ2-1; a weak D match, TRBD2 (6 bases). Germline V gives CDR1 SQVTM, CDR2 ANQGSEA. V shed 8 bases and J shed 4 bases, with 12 bases lying between them. The CDR3 contains 12 residues.

This clonotype occurred many times. V and J are TRBV6-1 and TRBJ2-7; TRBD2 agrees at 7 bases. V lost 5 bases and J lost 1; bases outside the gene matches: 5. The CDR3 is made up of 14 amino acids. Germline CDR1 and CDR2: MNHNS and SASEGT. The CDR3 DNA reads as TGTGCCAGCAGTTCTGGGGGGGAGTCCTACGAGCAGTACTTC. Translating it yields CASSSGGESYEQYF.

V and J are TRBV12-3 or TRBV12-4 and TRBJ2-5; 8 bases match TRBD1. This CDR3 has 14 amino acids. V was pared by 5 bases and J by 5 bases, with 7 bases of the junction left unmatched. The CDR3 loop reads CASSLDRERETQYF. CDR3 bases: TGTGCCAGCAGTCTGGACAGGGAGAGGGAGACCCAGTACTTC.

On this clonotype: Likely a read error: the CDR3 ends without its conserved phenylalanine or tryptophan. CDR3 residues: CASNQEQGANTIYS. Here the CDR3 DNA reads TGCGCCAGCAACCAAGAACAGGGAGCAAACACCATATATTCT. J is TRBJ1-3 and V is TRBV4-3; a weak D match, TRBD1 (6 bases). This CDR3 is built from 14 residues. CDR1 LGHNA and CDR2 YSLEER come from the germline V gene.

The V call is TRBV19, the J call TRBJ1-2; D is unresolved. CDR1 is LNHDA and CDR2 is SQIVND in the germline V gene (reference sequence). The V and J ends lost 6 bases and 5 bases respectively, with 16 bases between them. The CDR3 has 14 residues. Here the CDR3 DNA reads TGTGCCAGTAGCATGGATTTCTCCTCTTATGGCTACACCTTC. This codes for CASSMDFSSYGYTF. The full variable domain, rest sourced from reference TRBV19 and TRBJ1-2, is DGGITQSPKYLFRKEGQNVTLSCEQNLNHDAMYWYRQDPGQGLRLIYYSQIVNDFQKGDIAEGYSVSREKKESFPLTVTSAQKNPTAFYLCASSMDFSSYGYTFGSGTRLTVV.

There are many counts of this clonotype. The rearrangement links TRBV5-6 to TRBJ1-2; 8 bases map to TRBD1. The V gene's germline CDR1 is SGHDT and CDR2 YYEEEE. The CDR3 is 15 amino acids. Trimming took 2 bases from V and 2 from J; bases not matched to a gene: 5. DNA of the CDR3: TGTGCCAGCAGCTTCTGGGACAGGACAAACTATGGCTACACCTTC. This sequence encodes CASSFWDRTNYGYTF.

This clonotype appeared many times. The chain combines TRBV6-2 or TRBV6-3 with TRBJ2-3; 9 bases line up with TRBD1. This CDR3 has 17 residues. Trimming took 0 bases from V and 6 from J; bases not matched to a gene: 10. Germline V CDR1 and CDR2: MNHEY, SVGEGT. The CDR3 DNA sequence: TGTGCCAGCAGTTACTCGATACAGGGGGCGGAAAGGGATACGCAGTATTTT. Protein: CASSYSIQGAERDTQYF.

Many counts were recorded for this clonotype. The chain is built from TRBV15 and TRBJ1-3; D is unclear. This CDR3 has 13 amino acids. Between the trimmed V and J ends, which lost 0 bases and 4 bases, there was a span of 4 bases. The germline V gene encodes CDR1 LNHNV and CDR2 YYDKDF (reference sequence). Here the CDR3 reads CATSRDRGNTIYF. In nucleotides, the CDR3 is TGTGCCACCAGCAGAGATAGGGGAAACACCATATATTTT.

V usage is TRBV20-1 and J usage is TRBJ2-7; 8 bases are a match to TRBD1. With 6 bases clipped from V and 4 bases from J, the junction kept 5 bases outside the gene matches. The germline V gene encodes CDR1 DFQATT and CDR2 SNEGSKA (reference sequence). The CDR3 length is 12 residues. The CDR3 region is CSADRDRYEQYF. The CDR3 coding sequence is TGCAGTGCCGACCGGGACAGGTACGAGCAGTACTTC.

This clonotype was detected once. The junction departs from the called germline gene at one end, perhaps through a read error. V and J are TRBV7-7 and TRBJ2-1; 7 nucleotides match TRBD2. From germline, CDR1 is SSHAT and CDR2 FNYEAQ (reference sequence). CDR3 length: 14 residues. The DNA of the CDR3 is TGTGCTAGCAGCTTAGCGGCGGGAGTGAATGAGCAGTTCTTC. Translating it yields CASSLAAGVNEQFF.

Here the CDR3 reads CASSDTPGRENYGYTF. The DNA of the CDR3 is TGTGCCAGCAGTGATACCCCGGGACGGGAGAACTATGGCTACACCTTC. V and J are TRBV12-3 or TRBV12-4 and TRBJ1-2; tentatively, D is TRBD1 (5 bases). CDR3 length equals 16 residues. Trimming cost V 5 bases and J 2 bases, with 18 bases left between them.

V is TRBV5-1 and J is TRBJ2-7; D may be TRBD2 (5 bases). Trimming shortened V by 3 bases and J by 4 bases, and 11 bases separated the two germline ends. This CDR3 spans 13 amino acids. The germline CDR1 and CDR2 sequences are SGHRS and YFSETQ. The CDR3 DNA reads as TGCGCCAGCAGCTCGTTCGGGATGTACGAGCAGTACTTC. Translation: CASSSFGMYEQYF.

This chain uses TRBV5-5 with TRBJ2-7; either TRBD1 or TRBD2 may supply D (5 bases each). Trimming took off 4 bases at V and 2 bases at J, with 16 bases between the two ends. This CDR3 contains 15 residues. Germline values: CDR1 SGHKS, CDR2 YYEKEE (reference sequence). The CDR3 DNA sequence: TGTGCCAGCAGCCTAAGGGACGGAAGAGCCTACGAGCAGTACTTC. Amino acid sequence: CASSLRDGRAYEQYF.

To note about this clonotype: A clone one base away is much larger, so this may be a read error. The chain uses TRBV5-4 and TRBJ1-2, with TRBD1 identical over 7 bases. The germline gives CDR1 SGHNT, CDR2 YYREEE (reference sequence). Germline trimming cut 4 bases from V and 3 bases from J; bases unmatched to any gene: 12. The CDR3 runs to 16 residues. This CDR3 reads CASSPGTAPTDYGYTF. In DNA form, the CDR3 reads TGTGCCAGCAGCCCCGGGACAGCACCCACGGACTATGGCTACACCTTC.

Points on this clonotype: This is likely a read error, given that the CDR3 carries no conserved phenylalanine or tryptophan at its end. The DNA is left out, because the CDR3 cannot be placed on it with certainty; the CDR3 is given as TCRdb lists it. The CDR3 spells CASRGDRRIT. The V and J genes are TRBV6-1 and TRBJ2-1; TRBD1, the D gene given by the table, was not confirmed from the DNA. The CDR3 sequence runs 10 residues, both termini included. Germline V CDR1 and CDR2: MNHNS, SASEGT.

A single count supports this clonotype. CDR3 in DNA: TGTGCCAGCAGCCTTGGACAGGGCGAGTCCTACGAGCAGTACTTC. Residues: CASSLGQGESYEQYF. The rearrangement joins TRBV14 to TRBJ2-7, with 8 positions matching TRBD1. Trimming at V came to 4 bases and at J to 1 base, leaving 6 bases not matched to a gene. The CDR3 extends over 15 amino acids. Germline CDR1 and CDR2: SGHDN and FVKESK.

This chain uses TRBV28 with TRBJ1-2; 10 bases match TRBD1. The length of the CDR3 is 15 residues. Germline lookup yields CDR1 MDHEN and CDR2 SYDVKM. V was pared by 8 bases and J by 0 bases, with 6 bases of the junction left unmatched. The CDR3: CASGDRGPSNYGYTF. DNA of the CDR3: TGTGCCAGCGGGGACAGGGGACCCTCTAACTATGGCTACACCTTC.